The clone carrying this TCR beta chain was counted only a few times. Antigen unknown. Stated time point: newly diagnosed GD, antithyroid drugs for less than 3 months. Isolated PBMC RNA provided the starting material for the TCR library. CDR3-region Arm-PCR and iRepertoire HTBI primers produced the TCR beta libraries. TCRdb re-derived calls from the multiplex PCR reads in MiXCR, one entry per CDR3 protein. The table shows approximately 400,000 distinct CDR3 sequences, with 10% to 15% occurring only once. The data are from a study of regulatory T cells in long-lasting Graves disease. Study-level findings and limits: Sampling was limited to peripheral blood rather than thyroid tissue.

V was pared by 0 bases and J by 8 bases, with 19 bases between. The CDR3 contains 15 residues. CDR1 SQVTM and CDR2 ANQGSEA come from the germline V gene. This sample was shared with a second study, whose subject was T cells in Graves' hyperthyroidism and ophthalmopathy. According to that study: TCR CDR3 regions were first amplified by RT-PCR with HTBI primers.

The source material was peripheral blood mononuclear cells (PBMCs), sampled at new diagnosis, from a patient treated with antithyroid drugs. This TCR came from a woman between 18 and 29 years old with Graves disease. V is TRBV29-1 and J is TRBJ1-2, with a possible D match to TRBD1 (6 bases). The CDR3 loop reads CSVEDPFGGAGGYTF. CDR3 DNA: TGCAGCGTTGAAGATCCCTTTGGGGGGGCTGGAGGCTACACCTTC.